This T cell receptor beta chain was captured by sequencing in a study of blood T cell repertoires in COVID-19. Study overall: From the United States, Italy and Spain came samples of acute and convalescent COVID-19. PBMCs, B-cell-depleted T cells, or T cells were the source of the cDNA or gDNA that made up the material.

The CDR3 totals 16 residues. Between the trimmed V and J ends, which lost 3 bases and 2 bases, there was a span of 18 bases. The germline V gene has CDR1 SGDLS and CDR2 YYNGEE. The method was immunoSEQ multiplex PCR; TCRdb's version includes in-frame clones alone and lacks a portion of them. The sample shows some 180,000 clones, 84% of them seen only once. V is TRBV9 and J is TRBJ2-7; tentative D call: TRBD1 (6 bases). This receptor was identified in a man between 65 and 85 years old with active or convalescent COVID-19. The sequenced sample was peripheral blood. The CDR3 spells CASSDPRGTRAYEQYF. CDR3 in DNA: TGTGCCAGCAGCGACCCACGAGGGACAAGGGCCTACGAGCAGTACTTC.